The clone carrying this T cell receptor beta chain appeared a few times. What it binds is not known. Whereas donors were nominally healthy upon sampling, unrecorded immune exposures were probable. The data derive from a study of cytomegalovirus exposure and HLA in healthy donors. Findings and caveats of the study: In a later analysis, an Asian-associated ancestry cluster reportedly showed fewer N-insertions than the 666-donor mean. Later analysis placed DRB1 highest and HLA-C lowest in TCR association rates, which differed by HLA locus.

Germline V lookup: CDR1 SGHTA, CDR2 FQGNSA. V was pared by 5 bases and J by 5 bases, with 4 bases of the junction left unmatched. The CDR3 has 13 amino acids. PCR used 60 Vbeta primers and 13 Jbeta primers. The table came from immunoSEQ multiplex PCR; TCRdb's copy has only in-frame clones and leaves some out. This table holds some 190,000 clones, roughly 81% found once. This chain connects TRBV7-2 to TRBJ2-7, with TRBD1 matching 9 bases. This TCR was sampled from a woman aged 25 to 39 in good health and CMV-seropositive. Sequences were obtained from PBMCs. The DNA of the CDR3 is TGTGCCAGCAGCAAGACAGGGGGGCACGAGCAGTACTTC. Protein product: CASSKTGGHEQYF.